This record looks at one TCR beta chain sequence and its context. As yet, its antigen is unknown. These data come from a study of beta chain features in type 1 diabetes. Findings and caveats of the study: A potential influence of HLA type upon TCRB rearrangement remained unresolved herein.

Since all of the isolated RNA was reverse transcribed, expressed TCRB transcripts were what got sequenced. TCRdb keeps only in-frame clones here, not all; method: immunoSEQ multiplex PCR. The sample records approximately 250,000 clones, about 9.3% being singletons. Germline V CDR1 and CDR2: KGHSH, LQKENI. This CDR3 is built from 15 residues. V gave up 5 bases and J gave up 5 bases; unmatched junction bases: 7. The source material was naive CD4+ T cells from blood. The clonotype originates from a woman under 30 in good health. The genes are TRBV18 and TRBJ2-1, with 9 bases identical to TRBD2. The CDR3 region is CASSLKREANNEQFF. CDR3 sequence (DNA): TGTGCCAGCTCATTGAAGCGGGAGGCCAACAATGAGCAGTTCTTC.